This T cell receptor beta chain was found in a study of T cells after yellow fever vaccination (dated by TCRdb to between 2019 and 2020). Looking at the study overall: The SMART-Seq v4 Ultra Low Input RNA kit was used to prepare libraries from fractions with low cell numbers. To follow T-cell clones before and after primary and booster YFV17D yellow fever vaccination, bulk TCR alpha and beta repertoires were sequenced over time. Two healthy male donors, one aged 18 to 30 and one aged 30 to 40 years, made up the cohort. Blood samples were taken at several timepoints before and after primary and secondary immunization, and bulk PBMC replicates and cell subsets were isolated. On the study overall, not on this receptor specifically: A small fraction of clonotypes appeared in both the CD4 and CD8 compartments, likely as a result of convergent recombination. Most clones expanded after primary vaccination (96% of CD4 and over 80% of CD8) were re-detected after the booster, suggesting that broad memory maintenance occurred. The study included only a couple of donors, which limits how far the findings can be generalized. Compared with the primary T-cell response, the secondary T-cell response was weaker but faster, peaking on day 5 rather than day 15. Computational filtering was required because FACS-sorted repertoires could contain abundant contaminating clonotypes from the bulk population.

CDR1 and CDR2, per the germline V gene, are SGHTA and FQGNSA. The CDR3 starts with the cysteine, ends with the phenylalanine, and has 15 residues. Of the read, only the CDR3 DNA is kept; its 45 bases are in frame from base 1. V trim: 5 bases; J trim: 3 bases; unmatched bases: 4. TCR cDNA was synthesized by 5'RACE template switching, which introduced a universal primer site and unique molecular identifiers. Priming of cDNA synthesis was performed from both the TCR alpha and TCR beta constant segments. Library amplification used two PCR steps, and the second PCR step added sample barcodes and sequencing adapters. Sequencing of libraries was performed on Illumina HiSeq 2500 (2x100 bp) or NovaSeq (2x150 bp). The authors' pipeline ran thus. MIGEC handled demultiplexing of reads and collapsing into UMI consensus sequences, while MiXCR performed V(D)J alignment. Vaccine-responding clonotypes were identified with edgeR using replicate PBMC samples, with FDR below 0.01 and a log2 fold change above 5 up to day 15 being required. Bulk clonotypes were assigned CD4 or CD8 identity according to which sequenced CD4 or CD8 repertoire held them at higher abundance. The public sequencing data were trimmed at Q25 with fastp and processed into clonotypes with MiXCR by TCRdb, which kept only in-frame beta chains. Records with the same CDR3 protein are collapsed into one entry carrying the most frequent genes and DNA. TCRdb's processing, not the study's, gives the V and J calls here. The sample table shows 300,000 or so distinct CDR3 sequences, and 10% to 15% are seen once. Of the sample, 0.5% to 0.6% is held by the ten largest clones.

The intended sense of this specimen's treatment or condition label: live attenuated yellow fever vaccine strain. A standard Ficoll-Paque protocol was used to isolate PBMCs from peripheral blood. CD4 and CD8 T-cell fractions were isolated with Dynabeads CD4 and CD8 positive selection kits. TriZol was used to extract RNA from bulk PBMCs, CD4 and CD8 fractions, and dextramer-positive and dextramer-negative fractions. About this clonotype: Its antigen has not been determined. No much larger clone exists at a distance of one base, and base qualities are not known.

The sequence is built from TRBV7-2 and TRBJ2-1; 10 central nucleotides agree with TRBD1. This clonotype was obtained from a man under 40 who received the YFV17D yellow fever vaccine. The source material was CD4+ T cells sorted from PBMCs, sampled 45 days after the yellow fever booster vaccination. Read as DNA, the sequence is TGTGCCAGCAGCGTTGACAGGGGGCTCTACAATGAGCAGTTCTTC. Protein translation: CASSVDRGLYNEQFF. The full variable domain, with segments outside the CDR3 supplied by the reference TRBV7-2 and TRBJ2-1 proteins, appears as GAGVSQSPSNKVTEKGKDVELRCDPISGHTALYWYRQSLGQGLEFLIYFQGNSAPDKSGLPSDRFSAERTGGSVSTLTIQRTQQEDSAVYLCASSVDRGLYNEQFFGPGTRLTVL.